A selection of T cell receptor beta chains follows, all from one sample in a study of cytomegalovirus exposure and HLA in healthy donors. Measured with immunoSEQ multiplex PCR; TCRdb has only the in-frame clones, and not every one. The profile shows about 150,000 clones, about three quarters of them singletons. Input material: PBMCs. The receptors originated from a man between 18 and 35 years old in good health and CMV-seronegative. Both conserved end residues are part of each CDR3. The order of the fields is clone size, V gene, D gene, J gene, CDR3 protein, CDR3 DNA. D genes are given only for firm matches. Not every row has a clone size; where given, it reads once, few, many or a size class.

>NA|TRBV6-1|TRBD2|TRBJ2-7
CASSPRSGRAEQYF
TGTGCCAGCAGTCCCAGGAGCGGGAGGGCCGAGCAGTACTTC
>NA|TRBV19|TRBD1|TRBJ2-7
CASSTVRDRPYEQYF
TGTGCCAGTAGTACCGTCCGGGACAGACCCTACGAGCAGTACTTC
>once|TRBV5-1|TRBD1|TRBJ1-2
CASSPGQENYGYTF
TGCGCCAGCAGCCCGGGACAGGAGAACTATGGCTACACCTTC
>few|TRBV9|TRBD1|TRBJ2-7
CASSVGQGAYEQYF
TGTGCCAGCAGCGTAGGGCAGGGGGCCTACGAGCAGTACTTC
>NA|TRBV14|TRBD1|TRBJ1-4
CASSQMNRGTNEKLFF
TGTGCCAGCAGCCAAATGAACAGGGGCACTAATGAAAAACTGTTTTTT
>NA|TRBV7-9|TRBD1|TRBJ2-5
CASSSRDRAQETQYF
TGTGCCAGCAGCTCCAGGGACAGGGCTCAAGAGACCCAGTACTTC
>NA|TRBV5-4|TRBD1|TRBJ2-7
CASSSPGQGRQYF
TGTGCCAGCAGCTCTCCGGGACAGGGCCGGCAGTACTTC
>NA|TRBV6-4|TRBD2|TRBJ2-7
CASPASGRGRYEQYF
TGTGCCAGCCCAGCTAGCGGGAGGGGACGCTACGAGCAGTACTTC
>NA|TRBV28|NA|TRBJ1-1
CASSLGGGIAEAFF
TGTGCCAGCAGTTTAGGGGGGGGTATCGCTGAAGCTTTCTTT
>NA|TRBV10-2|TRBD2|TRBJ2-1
CASNPRGGRSEQFF
TGCGCCAGCAACCCCCGGGGGGGCAGGAGTGAGCAGTTCTTC
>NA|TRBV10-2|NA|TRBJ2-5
CASSESRGWETQYF
TGCGCCAGCAGTGAGTCAAGGGGCTGGGAGACCCAGTACTTC
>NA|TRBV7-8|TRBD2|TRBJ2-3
CASSLGTSGSTDTQYF
TGTGCCAGCAGCTTAGGGACTAGCGGGAGCACAGATACGCAGTATTTT
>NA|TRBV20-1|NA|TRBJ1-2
CSAPRVGGYTF
TGCAGTGCACCCCGGGTTGGAGGCTACACCTTC
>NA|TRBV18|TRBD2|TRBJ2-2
CASSPQASGRDGELFF
TGTGCCAGCTCACCACAGGCTAGCGGGAGAGACGGGGAGCTGTTTTTT
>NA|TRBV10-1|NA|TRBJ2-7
CASSDTPYEQYF
TGCGCCAGCAGCGACACTCCATACGAGCAGTACTTC
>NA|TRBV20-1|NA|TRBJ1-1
CSARDQTEAFF
TGCAGTGCTAGAGATCAAACTGAAGCTTTCTTT
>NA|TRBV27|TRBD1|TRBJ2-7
CASSFRQGYEQYF
TGTGCCAGCAGTTTCCGACAGGGCTACGAGCAGTACTTC
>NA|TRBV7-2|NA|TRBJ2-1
CASSFNGGRGDEQFF
TGTGCCAGCAGCTTTAATGGGGGCAGGGGGGATGAGCAGTTCTTC
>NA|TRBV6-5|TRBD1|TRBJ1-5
CASSTQGDQPQHF
TGTGCCAGCAGCACACAGGGGGATCAGCCCCAGCATTTT
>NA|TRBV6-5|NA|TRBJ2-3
CASSSYPPSDTQYF
TGTGCCAGCAGTTCTTACCCCCCTAGCGATACGCAGTATTTT
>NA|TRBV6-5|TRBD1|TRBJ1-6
CASSRTGKHSPLHF
TGTGCCAGCAGTCGGACAGGGAAACATTCACCCCTCCACTTT
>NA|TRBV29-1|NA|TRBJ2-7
CSVSGYGYEQYF
TGCAGCGTTTCGGGGTATGGCTACGAGCAGTACTTC